The sequence of this TCR beta chain was determined in a study of T-cell memory formation after mild COVID-19. Turning to the study itself: Each donor largely had its own TCR clusters. Whole-study findings and limits: Clones shrinking between day 15 and 85 showed a balanced CD4/CD8 split, and those that grew later tilted toward CD4+.

From 5'RACE with constant-segment primers came TCR alpha and TCR beta cDNA libraries that carried sample barcodes and UMIs. MiXCR, applied by TCRdb to the 5' RACE reads, yields one record per CDR3 protein. The sample consists of fewer than 200,000 distinct CDR3 sequences, 20% to 25% of them appearing once. The CDR3 loop spans 15 amino acids. V lost 2 bases to trimming and J lost 2 bases, with 13 bases between them. Per the germline V gene, CDR1 is SEHNR and CDR2 is FQNEAQ (reference sequence). This clonotype was observed a few times. The antigen remains undetermined. The chain combines TRBV7-9 with TRBJ2-7; a weak D match, TRBD1 (5 bases). What was sequenced was PBMCs or a T cell subset sorted from them (not recorded which). The source is an adult woman who had mild COVID-19 (a few samples of this study predate the infection). Cell type and time point are not known. The CDR3 is CASSLRGRGTYEQYF. In DNA form, the CDR3 reads TGTGCCAGCAGCTTAAGGGGCCGAGGAACCTACGAGCAGTACTTC.